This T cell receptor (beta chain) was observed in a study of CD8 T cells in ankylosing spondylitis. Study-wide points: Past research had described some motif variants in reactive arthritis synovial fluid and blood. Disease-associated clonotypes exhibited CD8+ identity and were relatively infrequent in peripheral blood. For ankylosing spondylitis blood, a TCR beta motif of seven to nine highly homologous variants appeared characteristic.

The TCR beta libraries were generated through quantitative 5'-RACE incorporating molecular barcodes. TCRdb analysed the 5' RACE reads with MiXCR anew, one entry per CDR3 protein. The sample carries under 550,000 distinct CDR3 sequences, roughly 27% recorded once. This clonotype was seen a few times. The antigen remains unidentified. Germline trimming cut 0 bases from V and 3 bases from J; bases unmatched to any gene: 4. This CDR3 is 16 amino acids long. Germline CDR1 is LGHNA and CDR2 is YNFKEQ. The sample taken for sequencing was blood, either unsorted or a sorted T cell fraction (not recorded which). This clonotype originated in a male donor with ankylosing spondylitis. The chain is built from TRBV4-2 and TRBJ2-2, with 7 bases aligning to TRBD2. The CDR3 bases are TGTGCCAGCAGCCAAGATCCGGGAGGATACACCGGGGAGCTGTTTTTT. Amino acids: CASSQDPGGYTGELFF.